The source of this T cell receptor (beta chain) is a study of cytomegalovirus exposure and HLA in healthy donors. Study summary: Previous work identified 120 million or so unique TCR beta sequences from 150 million to 200 million T cells. Study conclusions and caveats: Cytomegalovirus association was listed for 164 TCR beta chains. Reportedly, diagnosis of cytomegalovirus status by the classifier showed high specificity and sensitivity.

With regard to this clone: Its specificity is unknown.

Vbeta (60) and Jbeta (13) primers were used in the PCR. The repertoire was sequenced with immunoSEQ multiplex PCR; TCRdb's copy has only in-frame clones and lacks some. The sample lists 160,000 or so clones, roughly 75% occurring once. The CDR3 spans 14 residues. The V and J ends lost 6 bases and 4 bases, in that order; junction bases with no gene match: 4. In germline, CDR1 is LNHDA, CDR2 SQIVND (reference sequence). The chain joins TRBV19 to TRBJ1-2, with TRBD1 identical over 11 bases. The source of this sequence is a female donor in good health and CMV-seronegative. The sequenced sample was PBMCs. The CDR3 reads CASSPGQGAYGYTF. The CDR3 bases are TGTGCCAGTAGCCCTGGACAGGGGGCCTATGGCTACACCTTC.